This T cell receptor beta chain was observed in a study of cytomegalovirus exposure and HLA in healthy donors. Primers included in the PCR were 60 Vbeta and 13 Jbeta primers. Clones were sequenced by immunoSEQ multiplex PCR, and TCRdb holds only the in-frame ones, with some missing. The table has roughly 200,000 clones, just under 80% seen once; the top ten hold around 2.6%. The CDR3 is made up of 14 amino acids. In germline, CDR1 is GTSNPN, CDR2 SVGIG (reference sequence). The ends were cut back, 2 bases at V and 4 bases at J, with 14 bases in the middle. The rearrangement uses TRBV30 and TRBJ1-2; D might be TRBD1 (6 bases). The origin of this receptor is a female donor in good health and CMV-seronegative. The sequenced sample was PBMCs. CDR3 nucleotide sequence: TGTGCCTGGAGTCAGGGGCTAGGGCTCTATGGCTACACCTTC. It specifies CAWSQGLGLYGYTF.